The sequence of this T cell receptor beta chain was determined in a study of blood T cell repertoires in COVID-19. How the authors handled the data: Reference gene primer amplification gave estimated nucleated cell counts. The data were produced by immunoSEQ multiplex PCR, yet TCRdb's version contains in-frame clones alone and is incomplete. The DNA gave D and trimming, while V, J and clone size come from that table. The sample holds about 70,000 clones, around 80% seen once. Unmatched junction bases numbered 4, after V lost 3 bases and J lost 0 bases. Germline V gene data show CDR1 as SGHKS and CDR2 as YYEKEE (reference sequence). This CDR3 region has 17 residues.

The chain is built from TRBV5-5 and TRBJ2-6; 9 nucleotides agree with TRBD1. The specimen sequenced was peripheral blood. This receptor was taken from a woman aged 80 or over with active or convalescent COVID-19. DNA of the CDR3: TGTGCCAGCAGCTCGGGACAGGGAGGCTCTGGGGCCAACGTCCTGACTTTC. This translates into CASSSGQGGSGANVLTF.